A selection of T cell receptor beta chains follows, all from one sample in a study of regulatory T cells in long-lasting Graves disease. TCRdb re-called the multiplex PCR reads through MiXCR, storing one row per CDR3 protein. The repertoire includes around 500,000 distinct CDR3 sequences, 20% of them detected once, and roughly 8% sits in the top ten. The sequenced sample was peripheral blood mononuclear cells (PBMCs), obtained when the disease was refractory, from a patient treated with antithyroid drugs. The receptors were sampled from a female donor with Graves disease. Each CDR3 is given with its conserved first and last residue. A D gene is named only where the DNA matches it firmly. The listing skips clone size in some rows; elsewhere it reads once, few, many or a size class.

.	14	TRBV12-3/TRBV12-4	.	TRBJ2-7	TGTGCCAGCAGCCCCGGACGGCCCCTCTACGAGCAGTACTTC	CASSPGRPLYEQYF
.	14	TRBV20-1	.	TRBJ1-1	TGCAGTGCTAGAGAACAGGGCCTGAACACTGAAGCTTTCTTT	CSAREQGLNTEAFF
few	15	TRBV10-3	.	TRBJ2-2	TGTGCCATCAGTGGGGGCACCTCGAACACCGGGGAGCTGTTTTTT	CAISGGTSNTGELFF
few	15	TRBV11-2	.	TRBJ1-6	TGTGCCAGCAGGCGCGTGGGGCCGCGGAATTCACCCCTCCACTTT	CASRRVGPRNSPLHF
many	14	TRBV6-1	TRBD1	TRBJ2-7	TGTGCCAGCAGCTGGACAGGGATAACCTACGAGCAGTACTTC	CASSWTGITYEQYF
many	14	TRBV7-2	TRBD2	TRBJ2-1	TGTGCCAGCACCCTTCCCCGGGAGGACAATGAGCAGTTCTTC	CASTLPREDNEQFF
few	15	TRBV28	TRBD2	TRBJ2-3	TGTGCCAGCAGTTTTTTAGCTAGCGGGAGGTATACGCAGTATTTT	CASSFLASGRYTQYF
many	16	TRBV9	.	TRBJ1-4	TGTGCCAGCAGCCTCAACTTGGGGCAACCCGATGAAAAACTGTTTTTT	CASSLNLGQPDEKLFF
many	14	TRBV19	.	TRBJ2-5	TGTGCCAGTAGTGCTGCAGGCGGGTCGGAGACCCAGTACTTC	CASSAAGGSETQYF
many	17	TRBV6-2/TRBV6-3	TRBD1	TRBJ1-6	TGTGCCAGCAGTTACTCTTTGACAGGGGGCCTGGGTTCACCCCTCCACTTT	CASSYSLTGGLGSPLHF
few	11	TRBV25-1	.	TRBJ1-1	TGTGCCAGCGAACACGGCACTGAAGCTTTCTTT	CASEHGTEAFF
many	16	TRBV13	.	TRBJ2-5	TGTGCCAGCACCTCTAGGAAAGTGGGGGAACAAGAGACCCAGTACTTC	CASTSRKVGEQETQYF
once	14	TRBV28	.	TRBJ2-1	TGTGCCAGCAACGGCAGGACCCTCTTCGGTGAGCAGTTCTTC	CASNGRTLFGEQFF
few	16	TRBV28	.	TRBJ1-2	TGTGCCAGCAGTTTCCTTCGGGGGCGGCCTAACTATGGCTACACCTTC	CASSFLRGRPNYGYTF
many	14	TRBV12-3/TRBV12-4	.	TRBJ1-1	TGTGCCAGCAGTTTCGCAGGGTATTACACTGAAGCTTTCTTT	CASSFAGYYTEAFF
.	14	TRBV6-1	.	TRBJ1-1	TGTACCAGCAGCGCGAGGGGTTTAGGCACTGAAGCTTTCTTT	CTSSARGLGTEAFF
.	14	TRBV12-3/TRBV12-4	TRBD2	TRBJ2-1	TGTGCCACCAACTTAGCGGGAGGGAGCAATGAGCAGTTCTTC	CATNLAGGSNEQFF
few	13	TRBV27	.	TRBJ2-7	TGTGCCAGCATTGGGGACACTGTCTACGAGCAGTACTTC	CASIGDTVYEQYF
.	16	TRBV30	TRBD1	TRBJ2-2	TGTGCCTGGAGTCTAGGGGACAGTTTGAACACCGGGGAGCTGTTTTTT	CAWSLGDSLNTGELFF
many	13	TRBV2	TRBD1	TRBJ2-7	TGTGCCAGCAGTGGGGGACAGGGATCCGAGCAGTACTTC	CASSGGQGSEQYF
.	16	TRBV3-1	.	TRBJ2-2	TGTGCCAGCAGACCCCCTCCCCCTAGAAACACCGGGGAGCTGTTTTTT	CASRPPPPRNTGELFF
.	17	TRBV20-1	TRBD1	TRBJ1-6	TGCAGTGCTAGAGAGGACAGGGCAAGCTCCTATAATTCACCCCTCCACTTT	CSAREDRASSYNSPLHF
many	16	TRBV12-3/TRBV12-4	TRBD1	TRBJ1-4	TGTGCCAGCACTTTATACGGGACAGGGAAAAGTGAAAAACTGTTTTTT	CASTLYGTGKSEKLFF
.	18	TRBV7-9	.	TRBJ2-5	TGTGCCAGCAGCTTAGGTAGCGGAGGGGGTAAAAAACAAGAGACCCAGTACTTC	CASSLGSGGGKKQETQYF
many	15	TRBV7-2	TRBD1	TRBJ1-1	TGTGCCACAGACAGGGACGGGCGGTTTGGCACTGAAGCTTTCTTT	CATDRDGRFGTEAFF
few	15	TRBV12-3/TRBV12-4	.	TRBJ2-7	TGTGCCAGCACCCCCGGCCGTAGGGGAGGCAACGAGCAGTACTTC	CASTPGRRGGNEQYF
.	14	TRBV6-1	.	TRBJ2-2	TGTGCCAGCAGAGAGGGGCGGAACACCGGGGAGCTGTTTTTT	CASREGRNTGELFF
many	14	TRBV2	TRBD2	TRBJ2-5	TGTGCCAGCAGTGAATGGCTAGCGGGAGAGACCCAGTACTTC	CASSEWLAGETQYF
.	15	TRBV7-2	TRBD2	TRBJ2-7	TGTGCCAGCAGCTCCGGGAGGGGGGGGTCCTACGAGCAGTACTTC	CASSSGRGGSYEQYF
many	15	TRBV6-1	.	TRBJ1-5	TGTGCCAGCAGTGAAGTGCTCGGACAGAATCAGCCCCAGCATTTT	CASSEVLGQNQPQHF
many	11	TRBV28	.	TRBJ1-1	TGTGCCAGCACTACTGCGGGGAAAGCTTTCTTT	CASTTAGKAFF